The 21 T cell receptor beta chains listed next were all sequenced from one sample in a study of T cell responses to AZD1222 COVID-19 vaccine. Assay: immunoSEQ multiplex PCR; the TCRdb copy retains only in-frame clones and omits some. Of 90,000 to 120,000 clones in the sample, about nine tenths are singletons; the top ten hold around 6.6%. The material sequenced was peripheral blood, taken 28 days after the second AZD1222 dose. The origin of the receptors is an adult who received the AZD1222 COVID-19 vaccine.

The CDR3 spells CASSVGRLTTYEQYF. The CDR3 coding sequence is TGTGCCAGCAGTGTAGGCAGATTGACTACCTACGAGCAGTACTTC. The V and J genes are TRBV27 and TRBJ2-7; D may be TRBD2 (5 bases). Germline CDR1 reads MNHEY; CDR2 reads SMNVEV (reference sequence). V lost 5 bases to trimming and J lost 2 bases, with 16 bases between them. There are 15 residues in the CDR3.

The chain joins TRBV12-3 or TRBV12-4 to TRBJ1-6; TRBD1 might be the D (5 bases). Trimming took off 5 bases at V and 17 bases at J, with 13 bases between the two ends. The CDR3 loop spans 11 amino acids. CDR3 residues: CASSAGWGVHF. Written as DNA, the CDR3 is TGTGCCAGCAGTGCTGGATGGGGGGTCCACTTT.

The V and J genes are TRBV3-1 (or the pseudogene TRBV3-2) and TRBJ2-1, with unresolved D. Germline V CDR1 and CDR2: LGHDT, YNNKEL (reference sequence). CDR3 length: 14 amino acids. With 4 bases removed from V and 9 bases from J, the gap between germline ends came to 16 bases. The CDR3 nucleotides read TGTGCCAGCAGCCCCCCGGACGGCCGATCTGAGCAGTTCTTC. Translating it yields CASSPPDGRSEQFF.

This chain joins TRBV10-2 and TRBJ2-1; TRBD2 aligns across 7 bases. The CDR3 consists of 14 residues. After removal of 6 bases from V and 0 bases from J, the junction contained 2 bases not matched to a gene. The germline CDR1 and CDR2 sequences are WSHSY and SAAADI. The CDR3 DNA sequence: TGCGCCAGCAGCCCGGGGGGCTCCTACAATGAGCAGTTCTTC. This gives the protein CASSPGGSYNEQFF.

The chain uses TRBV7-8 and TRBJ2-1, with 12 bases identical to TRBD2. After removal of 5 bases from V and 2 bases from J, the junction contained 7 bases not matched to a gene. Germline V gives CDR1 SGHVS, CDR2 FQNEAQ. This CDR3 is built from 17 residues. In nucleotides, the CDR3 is TGTGCCAGCAGCCCACGACTAGCGGGAGCGACCTACAATGAGCAGTTCTTC. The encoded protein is CASSPRLAGATYNEQFF.

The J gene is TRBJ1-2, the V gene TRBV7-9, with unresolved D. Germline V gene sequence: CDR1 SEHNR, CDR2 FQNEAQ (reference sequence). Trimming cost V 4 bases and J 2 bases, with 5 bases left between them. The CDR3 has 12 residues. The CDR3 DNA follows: TGTGCCAGCAGCTCTGAGAACTATGGCTACACCTTC. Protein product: CASSSENYGYTF.

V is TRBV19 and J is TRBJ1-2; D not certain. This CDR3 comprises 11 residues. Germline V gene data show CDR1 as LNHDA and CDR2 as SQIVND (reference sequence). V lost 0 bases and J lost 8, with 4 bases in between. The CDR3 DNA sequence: TGTGCCAGTAGTATAGAGGGAGGCTACACCTTC. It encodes CASSIEGGYTF.

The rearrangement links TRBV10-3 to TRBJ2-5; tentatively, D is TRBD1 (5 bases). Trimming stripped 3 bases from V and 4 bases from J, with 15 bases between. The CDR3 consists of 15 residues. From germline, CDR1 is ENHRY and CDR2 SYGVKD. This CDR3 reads CAISDDGAMAETQYF. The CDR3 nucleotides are TGTGCCATCAGTGATGATGGGGCAATGGCAGAGACCCAGTACTTC.

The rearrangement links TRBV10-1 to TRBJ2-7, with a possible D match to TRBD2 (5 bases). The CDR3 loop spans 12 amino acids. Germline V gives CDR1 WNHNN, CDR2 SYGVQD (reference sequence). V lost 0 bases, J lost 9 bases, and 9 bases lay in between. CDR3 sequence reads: CASSESVGVQYF. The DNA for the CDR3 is TGCGCCAGCAGTGAGTCGGTGGGAGTGCAGTACTTC.

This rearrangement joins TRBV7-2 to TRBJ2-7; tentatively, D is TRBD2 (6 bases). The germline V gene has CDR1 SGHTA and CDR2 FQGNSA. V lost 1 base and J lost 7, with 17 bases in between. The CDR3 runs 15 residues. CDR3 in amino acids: CASSLGPWGGLEQYF. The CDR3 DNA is TGTGCCAGCAGCTTAGGGCCCTGGGGAGGTTTGGAGCAGTACTTC.

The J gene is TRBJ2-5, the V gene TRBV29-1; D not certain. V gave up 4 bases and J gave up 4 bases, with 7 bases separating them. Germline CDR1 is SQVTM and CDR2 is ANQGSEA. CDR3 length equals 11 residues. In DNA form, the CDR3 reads TGCAGCGTTGCCCCGGGAGAGACCCAGTACTTC. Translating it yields CSVAPGETQYF.

DNA for the CDR3: TGCAGTGCTAGTGGACATCTTAGCAATCAGCCCCAGCATTTT. Translating it yields CSASGHLSNQPQHF. The chain is built from TRBV20-1 and TRBJ1-5; D may be TRBD1 (5 bases). CDR3 length: 14 residues. The V end was cut by 3 bases, the J end by 0 bases, with 9 bases between. Germline loops: CDR1 DFQATT, CDR2 SNEGSKA (reference sequence).

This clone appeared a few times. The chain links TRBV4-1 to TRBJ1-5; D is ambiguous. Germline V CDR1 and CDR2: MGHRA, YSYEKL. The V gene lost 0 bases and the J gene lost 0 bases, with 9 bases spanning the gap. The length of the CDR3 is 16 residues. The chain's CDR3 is CASSQETGNSNQPQHF. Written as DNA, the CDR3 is TGCGCCAGCAGCCAAGAAACGGGGAATAGCAATCAGCCCCAGCATTTT.

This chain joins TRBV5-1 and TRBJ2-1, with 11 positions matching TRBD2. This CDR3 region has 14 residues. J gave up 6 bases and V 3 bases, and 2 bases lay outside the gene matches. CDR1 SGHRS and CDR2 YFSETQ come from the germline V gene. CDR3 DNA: TGCGCCAGCAGCTCGACTAGCGGGATCAATGAGCAGTTCTTC. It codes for CASSSTSGINEQFF.

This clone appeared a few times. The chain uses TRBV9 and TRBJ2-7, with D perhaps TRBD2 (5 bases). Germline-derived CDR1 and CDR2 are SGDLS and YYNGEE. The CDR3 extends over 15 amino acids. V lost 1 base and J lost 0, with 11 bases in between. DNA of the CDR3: TGTGCCAGCAGCGTAAGCTGGACTCTCTCCTACGAGCAGTACTTC. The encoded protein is CASSVSWTLSYEQYF.

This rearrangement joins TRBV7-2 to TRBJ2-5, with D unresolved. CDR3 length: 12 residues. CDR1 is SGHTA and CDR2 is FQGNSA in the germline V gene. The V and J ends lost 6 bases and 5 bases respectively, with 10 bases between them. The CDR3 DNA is TGTGCCAGCAGGGACCTCACGGAGACCCAGTACTTC. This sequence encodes CASRDLTETQYF.

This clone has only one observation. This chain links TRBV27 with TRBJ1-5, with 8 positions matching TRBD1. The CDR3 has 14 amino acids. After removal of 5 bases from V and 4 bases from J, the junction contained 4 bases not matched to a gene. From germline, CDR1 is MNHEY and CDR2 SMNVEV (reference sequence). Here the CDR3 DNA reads TGTGCCAGCAGTCCCGGGACAGGTAATCAGCCCCAGCATTTT. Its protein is CASSPGTGNQPQHF.

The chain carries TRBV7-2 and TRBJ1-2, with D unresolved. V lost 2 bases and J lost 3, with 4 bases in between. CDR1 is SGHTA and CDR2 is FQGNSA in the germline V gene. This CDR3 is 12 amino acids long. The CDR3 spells CASSLPHYGYTF. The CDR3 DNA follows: TGTGCCAGCAGCTTACCACACTATGGCTACACCTTC. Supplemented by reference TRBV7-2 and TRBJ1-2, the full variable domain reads GAGVSQSPSNKVTEKGKDVELRCDPISGHTALYWYRQSLGQGLEFLIYFQGNSAPDKSGLPSDRFSAERTGGSVSTLTIQRTQQEDSAVYLCASSLPHYGYTFGSGTRLTVV.

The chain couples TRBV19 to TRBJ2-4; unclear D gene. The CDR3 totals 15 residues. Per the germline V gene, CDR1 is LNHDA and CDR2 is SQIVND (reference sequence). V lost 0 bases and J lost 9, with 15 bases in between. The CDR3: CASSIEGVTPGIQYF. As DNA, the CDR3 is TGTGCCAGTAGTATAGAAGGCGTCACTCCGGGCATTCAGTACTTC.

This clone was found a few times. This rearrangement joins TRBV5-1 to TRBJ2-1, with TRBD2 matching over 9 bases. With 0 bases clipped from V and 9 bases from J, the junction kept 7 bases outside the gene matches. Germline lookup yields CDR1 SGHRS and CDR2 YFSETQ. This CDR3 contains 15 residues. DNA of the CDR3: TGCGCCAGCAGCTTGGGTCTAGCGGGGAGCAGTGAGCAGTTCTTC. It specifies CASSLGLAGSSEQFF.

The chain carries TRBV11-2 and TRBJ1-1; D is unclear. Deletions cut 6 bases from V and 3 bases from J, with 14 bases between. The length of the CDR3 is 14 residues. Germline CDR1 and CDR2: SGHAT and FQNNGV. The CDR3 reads CASRDGRVDTEAFF. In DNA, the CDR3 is TGTGCCAGCAGGGACGGAAGGGTGGACACTGAAGCTTTCTTT. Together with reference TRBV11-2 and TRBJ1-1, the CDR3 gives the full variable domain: EAGVAQSPRYKIIEKRQSVAFWCNPISGHATLYWYQQILGQGPKLLIQFQNNGVVDDSQLPKDRFSAERLKGVDSTLKIQPAKLEDSAVYLCASRDGRVDTEAFFGQGTRLTVV.